The entry that follows covers one TCR beta chain sequence. Its antigen is not yet known. For each CD8+ T cell subset, flow sorting was done in triplicate, and 250,000 to 300,000 cells per subset went directly into RLT lysis buffer. To keep memory contaminants out, a stringent definition of naive CD8+ T cells was applied: CD45RO-CCR7+CD27+CD95-. Using standard density gradient centrifugation, peripheral blood mononuclear cells were isolated from buffy coats. Naive CXCR3-negative and CXCR3-positive CD8+ T cells were flow-sorted using a FACSAria III. Total RNA was extracted from sorted cells using an RNeasy Mini Kit. Sequenced on a NextSeq 550. The Human TCR Profiling Kit (MiLaboratory) was used to prepare UMI-labeled 5' RACE TRB cDNA libraries. cDNA synthesis used the entire amount of extracted RNA, and PCR amplification then used the entire amount of cDNA produced. Libraries were prepared in parallel with an identical number of PCR cycles. As for the authors' bioinformatics: With a requirement of at least two reads per UMI, MIGEC and MiXCR extracted about 52,000 +/- 9,100 unique UMI-labeled TRB cDNA molecules per library. An average of roughly 40,000 +/- 10,000 functional in-frame TRB CDR3 nucleotide clonotypes without stop codons was found per library. Diversity metrics, including normalized Shannon-Wiener and Chao1, were computed in VDJtools after downsampling to 5000 UMI-labeled TRB molecules per sample. For the central five CDR3 residues, VDJtools calculated physicochemical properties weighted by clonotype size, namely interaction energy, strength, volume and Kidera factor 4. The reads went through TCRdb reprocessing, and each CDR3 protein sequence gets one entry with no DNA. The V and J calls and clone size come from TCRdb's table, not from the authors' own analysis. The table for this sample lists about 110,000 distinct CDR3 sequences. In total, the top ten clones hold around 0.4% of the sample.

CDR1 and CDR2 (MNHEY, SMNVEV) derive from the germline V gene (reference sequence). From the cysteine through the phenylalanine, the CDR3 covers 15 amino acids. The protein alone is recorded here. These data belong to a study of CXCR3-negative and CXCR3-positive naive CD8 T cells (dated 2019 in TCRdb). Concerning the study at large: About 150 million TRB reads were obtained in total, roughly 1.5 +/- 0.3 million reads per library. Naive subsets from roughly 5 donors and memory cells from 3 donors were included in the TRBV-TRBJ cluster analysis. Diversity and physicochemical repertoire analyses were performed on around ten donors pooled from two independent experiments.

Beyond this particular receptor, the publication reports: Naive CXCR3-negative and CXCR3-positive cells from the same donor showed similar TRBV-TRBJ usage, whereas memory cells showed distinct patterns. Comparably high repertoire diversity was found in both naive subsets, whereas much lower repertoire diversity was found in memory CD8+ T cells. Because CXCR3 expression was partially decreased after cryopreservation, freshly isolated PBMCs were used for most assays. TRB CDR3s from CXCR3-positive naive cells showed higher hydrophobicity (lower Kidera factor 4), lower energy, and higher strength and volume indices than CXCR3-negative naive cells. Because surface CD5, which is linked to self-reactivity in mice, was comparable between the naive subsets, TCR interaction strength was also inferred from TRB CDR3 physicochemical properties.

The sequenced material came from naive CXCR3+ CD8+ T cells from blood. The meaning of the sample's cell subset or site label: CD45RO-CCR7+CD27+CD95- naive CD8+ T cells expressing CXCR3 (TNR3+). The receptor comes from a human donor in good health. Some clones in this sample may be carry-over from other donors' samples. The sequence joins TRBV27 to TRBJ2-1; TCRdb outputs TRBD2, but without DNA this stays unchecked. CDR3 reads: CASSFTSGSHNEQFF.